Listed below are T cell receptor beta chains from one sample, sequenced in a study of blood T cell repertoires in COVID-19. Here immunoSEQ multiplex PCR was the method, and the copy in TCRdb shows in-frame clones only, minus some. The data contain about 200,000 clones, 82% of them singletons. Sequencing was carried out using peripheral blood. The receptors come from a woman in her sixties or seventies with COVID-19, enrolled during active disease. Both conserved end residues are part of each CDR3. Each record gives: clone size, J gene, V gene, CDR3 protein. Rows give clone size only sometimes, using once, few, many, or a class for an expanded clone.

>-|TRBJ1-1|TRBV16
CASSQTTGNTEAFF
>-|TRBJ2-5|TRBV27
CASSLLWGQGDETQYF
>-|TRBJ2-3|TRBV21-1
CASSKGSGTPYPQYF
>-|TRBJ2-7|TRBV28
CASSLSASGRHEQYF
>-|TRBJ1-1|TRBV19
CASSTGTATEAFF
>-|TRBJ1-5|TRBV7-2
CASSYRGGDQPQHF
>-|TRBJ2-1|TRBV30
CACKDREYNEQFF
>-|TRBJ2-1|TRBV7-9
CASSLEQLQFF
>-|TRBJ1-6|TRBV4-1
CASSQEGTGVSPLHF
>-|TRBJ2-1|TRBV7-9
CASTEQGANNEQFF
>-|TRBJ1-2|TRBV7-2
CASSFGQGGWGYTF
>few|TRBJ2-7|TRBV28
CASSPPRYEQYF
>-|TRBJ2-3|TRBV5-1
CASSLMGQGTADTQYF
>-|TRBJ2-1|TRBV5-4
CASSFPSTGTSYNEQFF
>-|TRBJ1-3|TRBV9
CASSASTGAGNTIYF
>-|TRBJ1-4|TRBV6-5
CASIQGFKEKLFF
>-|TRBJ2-1|TRBV7-2
CASSLEWGRFGEQFF
>few|TRBJ2-4|TRBV19
CASSPQAGLAKNIQYF
>-|TRBJ2-7|TRBV27
CASSLRGRSEQYF
>-|TRBJ2-3|TRBV2
CASSGYQGTDTQYF
>-|TRBJ1-1|TRBV28
CASSLYSEAFF
>-|TRBJ1-5|TRBV2
CASRGDRGDSQPQHF
>-|TRBJ1-4|TRBV25-1
CASSDITSGAYGNEKLFF
>-|TRBJ2-5|TRBV11-1
CASSPRDRGISPQYF
>-|TRBJ2-1|TRBV6-1
CASSEQSTGTGTYNEQFF
>-|TRBJ2-7|TRBV5-1
CASSLDGISYEQYF
>few|TRBJ2-5|TRBV3-1/TRBV3-2
CASSDGQGRETQYF
>-|TRBJ2-3|TRBV5-4
CASTLTSGSDTQYF
>-|TRBJ2-5|TRBV9
CASSAPTGSGETQYF
>few|TRBJ2-1|TRBV7-3
CASSPFLAGANEQFF
>-|TRBJ1-2|TRBV27
CASSLGGTGGYYGYTF
>-|TRBJ1-2|TRBV10-3
CAITTGVGYTF
>-|TRBJ1-2|TRBV20-1
CSASAGTVYYGYTF
>-|TRBJ2-5|TRBV9
CASSTTGEQETQYF
>once|TRBJ2-3|TRBV18
CASSPYGGRQYF
>-|TRBJ2-1|TRBV7-3
CASSLIGQGAINEQFF
>-|TRBJ2-1|TRBV3-1/TRBV3-2
CASSQVASGTLYNEQFF
>-|TRBJ2-1|TRBV14
CASSRGGYEQFF
>-|TRBJ2-4|TRBV15
CASGRVGDIQYF
>once|TRBJ2-1|TRBV7-2
CASSLLGTGGYNEQFF
>-|TRBJ1-1|TRBV14
CASSQDGWGPNTEAFF
>once|TRBJ1-5|TRBV28
CASSFFAVQPQHF
>-|TRBJ2-3|TRBV2
CASSRTGRIDTQYF
>-|TRBJ1-2|TRBV28
CASSLFEYRGGGYTF
>-|TRBJ1-1|TRBV19
CASSIGGLHGGTEAFF